A selection of T cell receptor beta chains follows, all from one sample in a study of OX40 agonist ivuxolimab in advanced cancers. Assay: immunoSEQ multiplex PCR; the TCRdb copy retains only in-frame clones and omits some. The sample has 55,000 to 80,000 clones; around 84% are singletons. This material consisted of CD4+ or CD8+ T cells sorted from blood, taken in a trial of the OX40 agonist ivuxolimab. The receptors originated from an adult with an advanced solid tumor such as melanoma, head and neck, liver or kidney cancer. Each CDR3 is given with its conserved first and last residue. Fields, in order: V gene, D gene, clone size, CDR3 length, J gene, CDR3 DNA, CDR3 protein. D genes are given only for firm matches. Not all rows give a size; the values are once, few, many and, for expanded clones, a class.

TRBV7-2,.,.,14,TRBJ1-2,TGTGCCAGCAGCTCCAACCGGCCTAACTATGGCTACACCTTC,CASSSNRPNYGYTF
TRBV19,.,once,17,TRBJ1-1,TGTGCCAGCAAACCCAGGACCACACCTGCCTTGAACACTGAAGCTTTCTTT,CASKPRTTPALNTEAFF
TRBV2,TRBD1,.,13,TRBJ1-2,TGTGCCAACGGACAGGGGGCCACCTATGGCTACACCTTC,CANGQGATYGYTF
TRBV6-5,TRBD1,.,15,TRBJ2-7,TGTGCCAGCAGTCGCCTTAGGACAGGCTCCTACGAGCAGTACTTC,CASSRLRTGSYEQYF
TRBV10-3,.,.,14,TRBJ2-7,TGTGCCATCGGGGAACACTTGAGCTCCTACGAGCAGTACTTC,CAIGEHLSSYEQYF
TRBV2,.,.,16,TRBJ1-1,TGTGCCAGCACTCTCGGCGGATACAGGTTGAACACTGAAGCTTTCTTT,CASTLGGYRLNTEAFF
TRBV5-1,.,.,16,TRBJ2-2,TGCGCCAGCAGCTGGACGGGGCGCCCGGTCACCGGGGAGCTGTTTTTT,CASSWTGRPVTGELFF
TRBV18,.,.,14,TRBJ1-4,TGTGCCAGCTCACAGGGCGGGGAGAACGGAAAACTGTTTTTT,CASSQGGENGKLFF
TRBV7-2,TRBD2,.,15,TRBJ2-1,TGTGCCAGCAGCTGGCCTAGCGGGGGGGCGCATGAGCAGTTCTTC,CASSWPSGGAHEQFF
TRBV7-9,.,few,13,TRBJ1-1,TGTGCCAGTTACTCAGGGCCGAACACTGAAGCTTTCTTT,CASYSGPNTEAFF
TRBV11-3,.,.,19,TRBJ1-1,TGTGCCAGCAGCTTAGAAGGGTGGTCCAGCCAGTACATAAACACTGAAGCTTTCTTT,CASSLEGWSSQYINTEAFF
TRBV19,.,.,9,TRBJ1-4,TGTGCCAGCGGAGAAAAACTGTTTTTT,CASGEKLFF
TRBV15,.,.,18,TRBJ1-5,TGTGCCACCAGCAGAGAGAGGGCGGGAACGGACTACAATCAGCCCCAGCATTTT,CATSRERAGTDYNQPQHF
TRBV6-1,.,.,14,TRBJ1-2,TGTGCCAGCAGCTTAGGGGGAAGCGACTATGGCTACACCTTC,CASSLGGSDYGYTF
TRBV6-6,TRBD1,.,14,TRBJ2-1,TGTGCCAGCAGTTACCGGACAGGGGTCGATGAGCAGTTCTTC,CASSYRTGVDEQFF
TRBV19,.,once,16,TRBJ2-1,TGTGCCACTGCCGGTGTTACAGGGTCCTGGGGCAATGAGCAGTTCTTC,CATAGVTGSWGNEQFF
TRBV9,TRBD1,.,17,TRBJ2-3,TGTGCCAGCAGCAAAGGGACAGGAGGGTTGGGCACAGATACGCAGTATTTT,CASSKGTGGLGTDTQYF
TRBV7-9,.,few,17,TRBJ2-1,TGTGCCAGCAGCCCGTCTAAGGGGGATAGCTCCTACAATGAGCAGTTCTTC,CASSPSKGDSSYNEQFF
TRBV19,TRBD1,.,14,TRBJ2-1,TGTGCCAGTAACGACGGGACAGGCTTGGTTGAGCAGTTCTTC,CASNDGTGLVEQFF
TRBV30,.,few,17,TRBJ2-7,TGTGCCTGGACCTCCCAATGGGGGACCCATTATAACAACGAGCAGTACTTC,CAWTSQWGTHYNNEQYF
TRBV7-9,.,.,12,TRBJ2-3,TGTGCCAGCAGCCCCTCTAGAGATACGCAGTATTTT,CASSPSRDTQYF
TRBV11-3,.,.,11,TRBJ2-1,TGTGCCAGCAGCTTCGGCAATGAGCAGTTCTTC,CASSFGNEQFF
TRBV7-7,.,once,15,TRBJ1-1,TGTGCCAGCACCCTTAGGGGACTGCTCAACACTGAAGCTTTCTTT,CASTLRGLLNTEAFF
TRBV7-2,TRBD1,.,16,TRBJ1-1,TGTGCCAGCAGCCCCCGGACAGGGCAGATGAACACTGAAGCTTTCTTT,CASSPRTGQMNTEAFF
TRBV15,TRBD2,.,15,TRBJ2-2,TGTGCCACCAGCGCCCCGGGGCTAGCGGGCGGGGAGCTGTTTTTT,CATSAPGLAGGELFF
TRBV7-9,.,.,14,TRBJ2-5,TGTGCCAGCAGCTCGCGAAAAACCCAGGAGACCCAGTACTTC,CASSSRKTQETQYF
TRBV15,TRBD1,.,15,TRBJ1-5,TGTGCCACCAGCTCCCAGGGCAGGGGGGATCAGCCCCAGCATTTT,CATSSQGRGDQPQHF
TRBV11-2,.,.,14,TRBJ2-7,TGTGCCAGCAGCTTCTTGGAGCCCGGAGGGGAGCAGTACTTC,CASSFLEPGGEQYF
TRBV4-1,.,.,14,TRBJ1-6,TGCGCCAGCAGCCAGAATCCGGGGGGTTCACCCCTCCACTTT,CASSQNPGGSPLHF
TRBV7-8,.,.,14,TRBJ2-3,TGTGCCAGCAGCTTAGCCAAGCAATCAGATACGCAGTATTTT,CASSLAKQSDTQYF
TRBV11-3,.,.,13,TRBJ1-2,TGTGCCAGCAGCTTAAGCAGAAACTATGGCTACACCTTC,CASSLSRNYGYTF
TRBV11-3,TRBD2,.,15,TRBJ2-7,TGTGCCAGCAGCCTGCTGATAGCGGGAGTATCCGAGCAGTACTTC,CASSLLIAGVSEQYF
TRBV7-9,.,once,13,TRBJ1-1,TGTGCCAGCAGCTTAGCAGCGAACACTGAAGCTTTCTTT,CASSLAANTEAFF
TRBV5-1,.,.,12,TRBJ2-1,TGCGCCAGCAGGAGGGTAAACAATGAGCAGTTCTTC,CASRRVNNEQFF
TRBV7-2,TRBD1,.,15,TRBJ1-5,TGTGCCAGCAGCACCCGACAGGGCTTCAATCAGCCCCAGCATTTT,CASSTRQGFNQPQHF
TRBV4-3,.,.,15,TRBJ1-1,TGCGCCAGCAGCCAAGGTCCGGGGCGGAACACTGAAGCTTTCTTT,CASSQGPGRNTEAFF
TRBV6-1,.,.,14,TRBJ1-1,TGTGCCAGCAGTGAGGTGGACAGGAACACTGAAGCTTTCTTT,CASSEVDRNTEAFF
TRBV14,.,.,15,TRBJ1-4,TGTGCCAGCAGCCGATGGGTAGGGCCTAATGAAAAACTGTTTTTT,CASSRWVGPNEKLFF
TRBV9,.,many,11,TRBJ1-1,TGTGCCAGCAGCCCCCGGACTGAAGCTTTCTTT,CASSPRTEAFF
TRBV7-9,TRBD1,.,13,TRBJ1-1,TGTGCCAGCAGCTTCGGACAGGGCACTGAAGCTTTCTTT,CASSFGQGTEAFF